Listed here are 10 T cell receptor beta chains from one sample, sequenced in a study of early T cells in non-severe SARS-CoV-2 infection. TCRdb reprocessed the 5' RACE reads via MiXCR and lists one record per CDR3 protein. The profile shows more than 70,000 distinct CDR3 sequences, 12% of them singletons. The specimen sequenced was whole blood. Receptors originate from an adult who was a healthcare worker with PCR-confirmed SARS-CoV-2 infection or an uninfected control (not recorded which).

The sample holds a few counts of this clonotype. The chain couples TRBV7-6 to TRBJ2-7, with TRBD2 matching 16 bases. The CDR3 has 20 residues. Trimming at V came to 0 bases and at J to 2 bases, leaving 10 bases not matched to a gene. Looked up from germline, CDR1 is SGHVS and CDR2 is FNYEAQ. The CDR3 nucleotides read TGTGCCAGCAGCTTAGCCTCTGGGACTAGCGGGAGGGTCGGAGCCTACGAGCAGTACTTC. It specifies CASSLASGTSGRVGAYEQYF.

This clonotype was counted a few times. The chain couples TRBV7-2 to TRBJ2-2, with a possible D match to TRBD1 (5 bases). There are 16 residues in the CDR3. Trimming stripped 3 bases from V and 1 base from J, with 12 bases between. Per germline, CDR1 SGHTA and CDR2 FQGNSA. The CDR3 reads CASSFPLTGNTGELFF. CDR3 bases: TGTGCCAGCAGCTTTCCCTTAACAGGGAACACCGGGGAGCTGTTTTTT.

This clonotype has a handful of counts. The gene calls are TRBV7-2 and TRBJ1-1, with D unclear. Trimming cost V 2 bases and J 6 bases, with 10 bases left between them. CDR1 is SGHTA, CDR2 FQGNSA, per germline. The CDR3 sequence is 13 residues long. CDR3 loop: CASSLRPGAEAFF. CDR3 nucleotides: TGTGCCAGCAGCTTACGACCGGGTGCTGAAGCTTTCTTT.

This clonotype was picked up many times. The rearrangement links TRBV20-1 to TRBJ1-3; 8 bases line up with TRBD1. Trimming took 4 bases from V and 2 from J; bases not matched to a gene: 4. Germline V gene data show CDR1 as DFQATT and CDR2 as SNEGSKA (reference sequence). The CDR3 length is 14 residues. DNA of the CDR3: TGCAGTGCTAACGACAGGGGAGCTGGAAACACCATATATTTT. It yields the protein CSANDRGAGNTIYF.

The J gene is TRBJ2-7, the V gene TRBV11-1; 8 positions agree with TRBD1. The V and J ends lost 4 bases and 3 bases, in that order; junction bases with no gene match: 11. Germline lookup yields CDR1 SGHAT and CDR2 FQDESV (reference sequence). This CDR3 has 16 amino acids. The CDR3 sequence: CASSSSVGQAIYEQYF. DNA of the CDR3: TGTGCCAGCAGCTCGTCCGTGGGACAGGCTATCTACGAGCAGTACTTC.

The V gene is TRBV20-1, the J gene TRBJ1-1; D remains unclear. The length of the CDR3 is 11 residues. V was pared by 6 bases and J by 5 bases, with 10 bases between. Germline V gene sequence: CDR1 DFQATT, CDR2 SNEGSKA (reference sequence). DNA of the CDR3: TGCAGTGCCCACTCTGGAACTGAAGCTTTCTTT. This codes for CSAHSGTEAFF.

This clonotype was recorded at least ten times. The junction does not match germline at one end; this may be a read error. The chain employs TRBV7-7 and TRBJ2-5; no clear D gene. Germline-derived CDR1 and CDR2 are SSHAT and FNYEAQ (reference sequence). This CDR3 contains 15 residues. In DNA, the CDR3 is TGTGCTAGCAGTCCCGGTACCGGTCTACAAGAGACCCAGTACTTC. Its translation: CASSPGTGLQETQYF.

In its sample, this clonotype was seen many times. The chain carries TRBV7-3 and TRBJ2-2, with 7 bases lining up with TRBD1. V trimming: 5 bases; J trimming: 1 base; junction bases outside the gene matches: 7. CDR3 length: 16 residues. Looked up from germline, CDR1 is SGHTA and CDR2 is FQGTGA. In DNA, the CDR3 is TGTGCCAGCAGCCTGGGACAGCTACTGAACACCGGGGAGCTGTTTTTT. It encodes CASSLGQLLNTGELFF.

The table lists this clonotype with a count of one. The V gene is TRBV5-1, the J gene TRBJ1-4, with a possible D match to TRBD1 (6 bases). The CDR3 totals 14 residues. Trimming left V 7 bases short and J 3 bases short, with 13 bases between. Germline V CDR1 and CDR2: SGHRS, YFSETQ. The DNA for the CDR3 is TGCGCCAGCGCCTACCGGGGGCCTAATGAAAAACTGTTTTTT. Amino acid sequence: CASAYRGPNEKLFF.

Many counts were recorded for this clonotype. The DNA of the CDR3 is TGCGCCAGCAGTCTCCAAGGGGGAAACAATGAGCAGTTCTTC. It specifies CASSLQGGNNEQFF. This sequence joins TRBV23-1 and TRBJ2-1, with a possible D match to TRBD1 (6 bases). TRBV23-1 is designated an ORF whose function remains uncertain. The CDR3 contains 14 residues. Trimming removed 4 bases from V and 5 bases from J, with 12 bases in between.